The sequence of this T cell receptor beta chain was determined in a study of blood T cell repertoires in COVID-19. Study as a whole: Specimens from acute and convalescent COVID-19 originated in the United States, Italy and Spain. Sample material is recorded as cDNA or gDNA derived from T cells, B-cell-depleted T cells, or PBMCs.

This clone was seen a handful of times. In the study's own analysis: Cell counts per sample came from amplifying reference gene primers. Data came from immunoSEQ multiplex PCR; TCRdb stores just in-frame clones and leaves some out. Clone size and V and J calls were adopted from that table, with D and trimming inferred from the DNA. The sample gives 7,500 to 8,000 clones, 86% of which show up once; 16% is in the top ten. The germline V and J ends were trimmed by 6 bases and 4 bases, with 13 bases remaining between them. This CDR3 has 13 residues. CDR1 is MNHEY, CDR2 SVGEGT, per germline. The sequenced sample was peripheral blood. This sequence was found in a woman in her sixties with active COVID-19. The chain combines TRBV6-2 or TRBV6-3 with TRBJ2-7, with no clear D. The CDR3 reads CASSRFDFYEQYF. The CDR3 DNA is TGTGCCAGCAGCCGCTTCGACTTTTACGAGCAGTACTTC.